This TCR beta chain was obtained from a study of T cell repertoires in cytomegalovirus infection. TCRdb analysed the reads with MiXCR anew, one entry per CDR3 protein. The table lists approximately 500,000 distinct CDR3 sequences, about 15% of them singletons, with more than 20% in the top ten. The table lists this clonotype with many counts. The sequence was collected from a human donor in good health (CMV status not recorded). Some clones in this sample may be carry-over from other donors' samples. Specimen: CD8+ T cells from PBMCs.

The CDR3 DNA reads TGTGCCAGCAGTCGGCCGGGGACCTATAATTCACCCCTCCACTTT. Amino acids: CASSRPGTYNSPLHF. The chain joins TRBV27 to TRBJ1-6; no clear D gene. Trimming stripped 5 bases from V and 2 bases from J, with 10 bases between. Germline V gene sequence: CDR1 MNHEY, CDR2 SMNVEV (reference sequence). The CDR3 length is 15 residues.